The rows below give T cell receptor beta chains drawn from one sample of a study of cytomegalovirus exposure and HLA in healthy donors. Clones were read by immunoSEQ multiplex PCR, and TCRdb kept only the in-frame ones, dropping some. In the table there are some 100,000 clones, roughly 82% of which are singletons. The specimen was PBMCs. Receptors were obtained from a man in his forties in good health and CMV-seropositive. Each CDR3 is given with its conserved first and last residue.

v_call	j_call	cdr3_aa
TRBV25-1	TRBJ2-7	CASSETGQGIEQYF
TRBV30	TRBJ1-5	CAWSAQVSNQPQHF
TRBV29-1	TRBJ2-1	CSVFYLLGGGYNEQFF
TRBV7-2	TRBJ2-3	CASSLRQGWEGTQYF
TRBV27	TRBJ2-1	CASSFGDLSFNEQFF
TRBV14	TRBJ1-6	CASSHNSFSSPLHF
TRBV4-2	TRBJ2-7	CASSQDGAGGHRYEQYF
TRBV7-7	TRBJ2-2	CASSSVITGELFF
TRBV7-9	TRBJ1-5	CSSSLWTGEVNQPQHF
TRBV6-6	TRBJ1-1	CASSQEAEAFF
TRBV7-2	TRBJ2-5	CASSLDRRGGLETQYF
TRBV5-5	TRBJ1-2	CASSLTQVDGYTF
TRBV7-6	TRBJ2-3	CASSLGGGVRTDTQYF
TRBV7-9	TRBJ2-5	CASSLPWDYQETQYF
TRBV10-2	NA	CASRSRGYEQYF
TRBV5-4	TRBJ2-5	CASSFRDTQETQYF
TRBV4-3	TRBJ2-2	CASSLGTGSTGELFF
TRBV2	TRBJ2-6	CASRQRNSGANVLTF
TRBV4-3	TRBJ2-1	CASSQIQGGPYNEQFF
TRBV6-6	TRBJ2-1	CASSYDSSNEQFF
TRBV15	TRBJ2-1	CATSSLQGIYNEQFF
TRBV14	TRBJ2-4	CASSPNAGTGVGDIQYF
TRBV29-1	TRBJ2-1	CSERTGTGFHEQFF
TRBV19	TRBJ1-4	CASGRGIDEKLFF
TRBV21-1	TRBJ2-2	CASSKGGGTGELFF
TRBV4-3	TRBJ2-6	CASSQDPLGGANGLTF
TRBV7-2	TRBJ1-4	CASNLAANNEKLFF